This T cell receptor (beta chain) emerged from a study of radiation and T cells in renal cell carcinoma (dated by TCRdb to the early 2020s). For the study in its entirety: The samples were obtained from a clinical trial, where primary renal cell carcinomas were treated with 15 Gy stereotactic body radiation therapy and then removed by nephrectomy 4 weeks afterward. In total, 53 samples underwent TCR beta sequencing: some 25 tumors plus 27 peripheral blood samples. Across all 55 or so samples, 4 million or so unique CDR3 nucleotide sequences encoding roughly 2.7 million unique CDR3 amino acid sequences were identified. Broad study findings and their caveats: No pretreatment tumor biopsies were available, so the baseline intratumoral presence of clonotypes could not be determined. The single-armed trial design could not address effects of radiation dose or scheduling on the TCR repertoire. Changes in the blood repertoire were not tracked past 4 weeks after treatment. In blood, the top tumor clonotypes increased from baseline to 2 weeks after radiation and then shrank by 4 weeks, which suggests a temporary expansion of tumor-resident clones.

Per the publication, the time point label means: blood 2 weeks post-SBRT. In the paper's terms, the treatment or condition label means: 15 Gy SBRT to primary tumor, nephrectomy 4 weeks later. To follow tumor-enriched clonotypes, peripheral blood was collected serially from radiation-treated patients at baseline and again at 2 weeks and 4 weeks after SBRT. All patients had renal cell carcinoma with clear cell pathology. Genomic DNA for TCR sequencing was prepared using the QIAamp DNA Blood Mini Kit (Qiagen). Samples were included in the analyses only if all quality control checks were passed. Following the manufacturer's recommendations, the immunoSEQ kit was used to generate TCR beta libraries from genomic DNA. To prepare the libraries, a first multiplex PCR with proprietary primers was run, followed by a second PCR that added unique barcodes, and a bead cleanup was done after each round. Each sample batch included a kit-provided positive control reaction and a negative control reaction. The final libraries underwent checking on an Agilent 4200 TapeStation D1000 ScreenTape, volumetric pooling, and quantification by qPCR. Sequencing ran on an Illumina NextSeq500 with a MidOutput 150-cycle cartridge, using 156 Read1 and 15 Index1 cycles with kit custom primers. The pooled library was loaded at approximately 0.96 pM, and roughly 20% PhiX control was spiked in. From the authors' description of their analysis: Vendor-processed data were analyzed in R, with a clonotype defined as all T cells sharing the same CDR3 nucleotide sequence. In the clone abundance analyses, frequencies in each sample were normalized to that sample's 10,000 most abundant clones. Public T cell clones, which averaged fewer than five per sample, were removed prior to analysis. Tumor-enriched and baseline blood-enriched clonotypes were defined by at least a 32-fold difference in abundance between compartments. A beta-binomial differential abundance model was used to identify clonotypes that expanded or contracted between blood time points. Tumor-blood repertoire similarity was measured with the Baroni-Urbani and Buser coefficient, and groups were compared using two-tailed Wilcoxon tests in R. TCRdb retrieved this table from immuneACCESS and kept in-frame rearrangements only. Not all clones are present; in checked studies, unresolved V genes account for under half, and no reason is known for the remainder. That table supplies the V and J calls and clone size; D and trimming were determined from the DNA. This sample has roughly 140,000 clones in its table, and approximately 88% of those were observed once. Around 13% of the sample goes to the ten largest clones.

As regards this clone: The antigen it recognizes is unknown. No per-base quality is available; no much larger clone lies one base away.

Sample: blood, taken from a patient whose treatment included radiotherapy and nephrectomy. The sequence was collected from a woman between 45 and 65 years old with renal cell carcinoma.

The CDR3 in this case is CASSLAYPGQGVETQYF. The nucleotide sequence reads as follows: TGCGCCAGCAGCTTGGCCTACCCGGGACAGGGCGTGGAGACCCAGTACTTC. This receptor chain uses TRBV5-1 and TRBJ2-5; TRBD1 matches 9 bases in the middle. The junction shows trimming of 0 bases on V and 5 bases on J, and the gene matches do not reach 11 bases of it. The CDR3 starts with the cysteine, ends with the phenylalanine, and has 17 residues. The CDR3 DNA has 51 bases and is translated from base 1. CDR1 and CDR2 (SGHRS, YFSETQ) derive from the germline V gene.